Described below is a single T cell receptor (beta chain) sequence and its context. Looked up from germline, CDR1 is KGHDR and CDR2 is SFDVKD. Trimming cost V 7 bases and J 9 bases, with 14 bases left between them. The CDR3 is made up of 12 amino acids. This entry belongs to a study of blood T cell repertoires in COVID-19. Assignments of participants to cohorts depended upon their own reported clinical history. Exposed enrollees had met someone with a PCR-confirmed or clinician-diagnosed COVID-19 case at some point within the 2 weeks before study entry. Assay: immunoSEQ multiplex PCR; the TCRdb copy retains only in-frame clones and omits some. The sample lists 200,000 or so clones, 83% occurring once.

This receptor was taken from a woman aged 50 to 65 who had been exposed to COVID-19. This rearrangement joins TRBV24-1 to TRBJ1-1; a possible D gene is TRBD1 (6 bases). Sequencing used PBMCs or T cells enriched from blood (not recorded which). The CDR3 sequence: CATRIDRWQAFF. The CDR3 DNA follows: TGTGCCACCAGAATAGACAGGTGGCAAGCTTTCTTT.